This T cell receptor beta chain comes out of a study of CD8 T cells in Susac syndrome. Across the study: Among the Susac syndrome patients who underwent sequencing, roughly six had clinically active disease, while about 8 of them were in remission.

Patients having Susac syndrome satisfied recently defined diagnostic criteria for definite or probable disease. Findings and limits, study-wide: Clonal expansion of Susac CD8+ cells peaked in TEMRA cells, and it also peaked in active patients.

Remarks on this clonotype: Its cognate antigen is unknown.

It was with random hexamers that roughly 0.45 to 1 ug RNA was reverse transcribed. Using its own MiXCR run on the immunoSEQ multiplex PCR reads, TCRdb lists one record per CDR3 protein. The table lists about 190,000 distinct CDR3 sequences, around 95% of them singletons. The length of the CDR3 is 14 residues. Trimming pared 2 bases from V and 2 bases from J, leaving 9 bases between. Germline CDR1 and CDR2: SGHRS and YFSETQ. The source material was CD8+ T cells from PBMCs. The TCR originated in a human donor with Susac syndrome. This chain joins TRBV5-1 and TRBJ2-3, with D possibly being TRBD1 (6 bases). The CDR3 DNA is TGCGCCAGCAGCTTCGGACAGCCCACAGATACGCAGTATTTT. It codes for CASSFGQPTDTQYF.